This entry is about one TCR beta chain. The antigen is undetermined. The source of the sample is a study of T cell responses to AZD1222 COVID-19 vaccine. Broader study findings: White British ancestry dominated among donors, who included more females, and clonal diversity was possibly underestimated. Spike-spanning, vaccine-associated CD4 TCRs were dominant at 160-218 and 743-854. Baseline antibody screening turned up just a handful of seropositive AZD1222 recipients.

The germline CDR1 and CDR2 sequences are KGHSH and LQKENI. Trimming cost V 3 bases and J 4 bases, with 10 bases left between them. The CDR3 contains 14 residues. TCRdb keeps only in-frame clones here, not all; method: immunoSEQ multiplex PCR. The table has about 120,000 clones, 85% to 90% seen once; the top ten hold approximately 28%. The clonotype originates from an adult in good health. Sample: peripheral blood, taken on day 0 of AZD1222 vaccination. This chain uses TRBV18 with TRBJ1-5; D is perhaps TRBD1 (6 bases). The CDR3 sequence is CASSPGGPNQPQHF. CDR3 in DNA: TGTGCCAGCTCACCGGGGGGCCCTAATCAGCCCCAGCATTTT.